This T cell receptor beta chain comes out of a study of shared clonotypes between healthy human individuals. Study conclusions and caveats: Sample collection involved blood only; tissue repertoires are likely different.

The V end was cut by 3 bases, the J end by 4 bases, with 10 bases between. The CDR3 contains 14 residues. From germline, CDR1 is MDHEN and CDR2 SYDVKM. With regard to this clone: Its antigen is unknown.

An even split of each subset's genomic DNA across several immunoSEQ plates was performed. TCRdb's copy holds only in-frame clones and misses some; the assay was immunoSEQ multiplex PCR. The sample contains 530,000 or so clones, approximately 79% of which appear only once. The chain joins TRBV28 to TRBJ1-5; tentative D call: TRBD1 (6 bases). This sequence originates from a woman in her thirties or forties in good health. Some clones in this sample may be carry-over from other donors' samples. Sample: PBMCs. CDR3 region: CASSFYRENQPQHF. The CDR3 DNA is TGTGCCAGCAGTTTCTACAGGGAAAATCAGCCCCAGCATTTT.